Listed here are 4 T cell receptor beta chains from one sample, sequenced in a study of T cell changes during pregnancy in multiple sclerosis. Clones were read by immunoSEQ multiplex PCR, and TCRdb kept only the in-frame ones, dropping some. The profile shows about 59,000 clones, 90% of them singletons. Material: peripheral blood, obtained in the third trimester of pregnancy. All receptors come from a female donor in good health, enrolled as a control in a pregnancy study.

The chain is built from TRBV7-9 and TRBJ2-7; no clear D. The CDR3 sequence is 13 residues long. Germline loops: CDR1 SEHNR, CDR2 FQNEAQ (reference sequence). Trimming removed 5 bases from V and 3 bases from J, with 11 bases in between. CDR3: CASSPEALYEQYF. DNA for the CDR3: TGTGCCAGCAGCCCAGAGGCACTCTACGAGCAGTACTTC.

V usage is TRBV6-5 and J usage is TRBJ1-3; the D is unclear. Trimming removed 0 bases from V and 2 bases from J, with 11 bases in between. The CDR3 is 16 residues long. The germline V gene encodes CDR1 MNHEY and CDR2 SVGAGI. In DNA form, the CDR3 reads TGTGCCAGCAGTTACTCGGGTTCAGGAACTGGAAACACCATATATTTT. This sequence encodes CASSYSGSGTGNTIYF.

This sequence joins TRBV6-1 and TRBJ2-7; D gene unclear. V shed 2 bases and J shed 3 bases, with 5 bases lying between them. This CDR3 has 12 residues. Germline CDR1 MNHNS, CDR2 SASEGT. The DNA of the CDR3 is TGTGCCAGCAGTGAACCCCTCTACGAGCAGTACTTC. This gives the protein CASSEPLYEQYF.

This clone came up a few times. The chain is built from TRBV6-4 and TRBJ2-3; 7 bases match TRBD2. The V and J ends lost 2 bases and 1 base, in that order; junction bases with no gene match: 0. This CDR3 comprises 14 residues. The V gene's germline CDR1 is MRHNA and CDR2 SNTAGT. The CDR3 here is CASSDGGGTDTQYF. The CDR3 DNA follows: TGTGCCAGCAGTGACGGGGGGGGCACAGATACGCAGTATTTT.